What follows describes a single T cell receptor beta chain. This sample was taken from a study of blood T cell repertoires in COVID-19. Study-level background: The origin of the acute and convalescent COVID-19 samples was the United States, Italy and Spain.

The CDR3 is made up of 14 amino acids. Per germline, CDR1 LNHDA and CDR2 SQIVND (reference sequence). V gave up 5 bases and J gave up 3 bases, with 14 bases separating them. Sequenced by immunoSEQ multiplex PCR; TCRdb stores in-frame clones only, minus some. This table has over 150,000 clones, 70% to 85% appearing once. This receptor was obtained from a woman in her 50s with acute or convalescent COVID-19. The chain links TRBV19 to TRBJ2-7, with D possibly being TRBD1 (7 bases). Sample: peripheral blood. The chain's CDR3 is CASSGGGYFYEQYF. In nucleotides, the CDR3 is TGTGCCAGTAGTGGAGGGGGCTATTTCTACGAGCAGTACTTC.